This TCR beta chain was sequenced for a study of T cell responses to AZD1222 COVID-19 vaccine. The V gene's germline CDR1 is MNHEY and CDR2 SMNVEV (reference sequence). V was trimmed by 2 bases and J by 7 bases, leaving 20 bases between them. The CDR3 runs to 16 residues. Some clones are missing from TCRdb's copy, which holds only in-frame ones; the method was immunoSEQ multiplex PCR. The table lists around 99,000 clones, roughly nine tenths of them singletons. Specimen: peripheral blood, collected 28 days after the second AZD1222 dose. The chain uses TRBV27 and TRBJ1-2, with a tentative D call TRBD1 (5 bases). The sequence derives from an adult who received the AZD1222 COVID-19 vaccine. As DNA, the CDR3 is TGTGCCAGCAGTTTAGTCCCCCAGGGTCCGGGGGGTGGCTACACCTTC. It is translated as CASSLVPQGPGGGYTF.